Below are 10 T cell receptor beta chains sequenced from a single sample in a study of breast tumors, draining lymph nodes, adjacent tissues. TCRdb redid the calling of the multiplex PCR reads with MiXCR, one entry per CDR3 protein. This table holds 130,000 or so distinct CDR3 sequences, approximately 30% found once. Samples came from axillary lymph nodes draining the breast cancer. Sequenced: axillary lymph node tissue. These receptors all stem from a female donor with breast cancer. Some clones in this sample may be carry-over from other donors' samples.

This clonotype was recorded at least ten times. In DNA, the CDR3 is TGCAGTGCTAGAGAGCCCCAGGGCTCTGGGGCCAACGTCCTGACTTTC. Translated: CSAREPQGSGANVLTF. The chain uses TRBV20-1 and TRBJ2-6, with D possibly matching TRBD1 (5 bases). The V end was cut by 0 bases, the J end by 0 bases, with 9 bases between. The germline V gene encodes CDR1 DFQATT and CDR2 SNEGSKA (reference sequence). The CDR3 contains 16 residues.

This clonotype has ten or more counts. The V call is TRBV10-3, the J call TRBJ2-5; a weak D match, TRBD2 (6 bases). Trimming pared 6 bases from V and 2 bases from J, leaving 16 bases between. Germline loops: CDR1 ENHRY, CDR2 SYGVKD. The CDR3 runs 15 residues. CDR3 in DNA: TGTGCCATCAGCCACCATTCCGCGGGGCAAGAGACCCAGTACTTC. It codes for CAISHHSAGQETQYF.

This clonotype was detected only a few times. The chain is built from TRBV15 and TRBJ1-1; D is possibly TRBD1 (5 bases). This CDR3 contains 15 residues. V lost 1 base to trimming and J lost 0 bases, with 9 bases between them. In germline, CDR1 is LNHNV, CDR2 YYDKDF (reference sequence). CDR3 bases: TGTGCCACCAGCAGAGCTACCAGGGTGAACACTGAAGCTTTCTTT. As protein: CATSRATRVNTEAFF.

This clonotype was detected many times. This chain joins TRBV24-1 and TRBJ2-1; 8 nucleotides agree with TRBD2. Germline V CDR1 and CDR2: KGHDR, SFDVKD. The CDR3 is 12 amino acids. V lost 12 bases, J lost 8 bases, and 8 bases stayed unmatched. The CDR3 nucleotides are TGTGCCGCGTCGGGGGGGCCCGATGAGCAGTTCTTC. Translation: CAASGGPDEQFF.

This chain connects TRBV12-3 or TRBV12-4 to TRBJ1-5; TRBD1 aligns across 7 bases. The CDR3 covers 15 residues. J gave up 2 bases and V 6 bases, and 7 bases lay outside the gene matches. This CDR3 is CASSGTGEGNQPQHF. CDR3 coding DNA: TGTGCCAGCAGCGGCACAGGGGAGGGCAATCAGCCCCAGCATTTT.

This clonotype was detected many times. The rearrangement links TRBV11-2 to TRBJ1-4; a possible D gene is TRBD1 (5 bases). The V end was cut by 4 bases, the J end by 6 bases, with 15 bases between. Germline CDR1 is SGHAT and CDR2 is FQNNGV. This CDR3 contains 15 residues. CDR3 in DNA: TGTGCCAGCAGCTCCGGGACCGGTCTATATGAAAAACTGTTTTTT. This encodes CASSSGTGLYEKLFF.

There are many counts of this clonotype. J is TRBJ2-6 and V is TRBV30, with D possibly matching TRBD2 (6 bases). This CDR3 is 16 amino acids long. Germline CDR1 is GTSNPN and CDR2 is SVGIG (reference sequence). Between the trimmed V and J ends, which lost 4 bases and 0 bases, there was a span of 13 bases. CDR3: CAWNWQGLSGANVLTF. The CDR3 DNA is TGTGCCTGGAACTGGCAGGGACTCTCTGGGGCCAACGTCCTGACTTTC.

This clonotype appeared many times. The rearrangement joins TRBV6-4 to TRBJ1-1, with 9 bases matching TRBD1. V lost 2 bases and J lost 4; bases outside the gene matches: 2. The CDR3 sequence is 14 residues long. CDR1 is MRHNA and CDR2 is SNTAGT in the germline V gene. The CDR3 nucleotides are TGTGCCAGCAGTGACACGGACAGGGGCACTGAAGCTTTCTTT. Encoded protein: CASSDTDRGTEAFF.

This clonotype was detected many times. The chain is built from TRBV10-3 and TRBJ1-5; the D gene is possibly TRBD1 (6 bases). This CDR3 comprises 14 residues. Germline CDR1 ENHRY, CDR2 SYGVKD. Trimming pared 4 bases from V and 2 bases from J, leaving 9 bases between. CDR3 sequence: CAISVSGGNQPQHF. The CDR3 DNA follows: TGTGCCATCAGTGTCTCAGGGGGCAATCAGCCCCAGCATTTT.

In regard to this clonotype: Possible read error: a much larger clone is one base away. In DNA, the CDR3 is TGTGCCGGCCAGCCCTTGGACAGCGGCGAGCAGTACGTC. Translated: CAGQPLDSGEQYV. V gene TRBV6-2 or TRBV6-3 combines with J gene TRBJ2-7, with D possibly being TRBD1 (6 bases). Trimming cost V 11 bases and J 6 bases, with 20 bases left between them. Germline values: CDR1 MNHEY, CDR2 SVGEGT. The CDR3 contains 13 residues.